These 13 T cell receptor beta chains were sequenced from one sample in a study of T-cell memory formation after mild COVID-19. TCRdb re-analysed the 5' RACE reads in MiXCR, keeping a single row per CDR3 protein. The profile shows about 400,000 distinct CDR3 sequences, roughly 24% of them singletons. The source material was PBMCs or a T cell subset sorted from them (not recorded which). The receptors here all came from an adult woman who had mild COVID-19 (a few samples of this study predate the infection). Cell type and time point are not known.

The V and J genes are TRBV5-1 and TRBJ2-2, with 9 bases identical to TRBD2. CDR1 is SGHRS and CDR2 is YFSETQ in the germline V gene. V shed 5 bases and J 4 bases; nucleotides not matched to a gene: 9. CDR3 length equals 16 residues. The CDR3: CASRRAGGPSTGELFF. CDR3 DNA sequence: TGCGCCAGCAGGAGAGCGGGGGGACCGAGCACCGGGGAGCTGTTTTTT.

This clonotype was seen a few times. V and J are TRBV5-1 and TRBJ2-1; no firm D call. CDR1 SGHRS and CDR2 YFSETQ come from the germline V gene. V dropped 3 bases and J dropped 5 bases, with 9 bases sitting between them. The CDR3 runs 13 residues. CDR3 sequence (DNA): TGCGCCAGCAGCTACCCCGGCAACAATGAGCAGTTCTTC. This sequence encodes CASSYPGNNEQFF.

In its sample, this clonotype was seen a few times. The J gene is TRBJ1-2, the V gene TRBV5-1, with D maybe TRBD1 (5 bases). The CDR3 totals 13 residues. Germline V CDR1 and CDR2: SGHRS, YFSETQ. The V end lost 4 bases, the J end lost 4 bases, and 11 bases lay between the germline ends. The CDR3 loop is CASSQAGIYGYTF. As DNA, the CDR3 is TGCGCCAGCAGCCAGGCAGGGATCTATGGCTACACCTTC.

This clonotype was detected ten times or more. V gene TRBV12-3 or TRBV12-4 combines with J gene TRBJ2-5, with TRBD2 matching 15 bases. J was trimmed by 5 bases and V by 5 bases; bases with no gene match: 3. CDR3 size: 15 residues. CDR3 DNA sequence: TGTGCCAGCAGTGGACTAGCGGGGGGGCTGGAGACCCAGTACTTC. It encodes CASSGLAGGLETQYF.

There are a few counts of this clonotype. V usage is TRBV20-1 and J usage is TRBJ1-1; 10 positions match TRBD1. Germline lookup yields CDR1 DFQATT and CDR2 SNEGSKA (reference sequence). Losses at the gene ends were 2 bases for V and 5 bases for J; bases not matched to a gene: 8. The CDR3 runs 15 residues. CDR3 protein: CSARRVGQGGTEAFF. The CDR3 bases are TGCAGTGCTAGAAGGGTCGGACAGGGGGGAACTGAAGCTTTCTTT.

J is TRBJ2-1 and V is TRBV5-1; 9 positions match TRBD2. The CDR3 length is 17 residues. V was pared by 0 bases and J by 5 bases, with 9 bases of the junction left unmatched. Germline-derived CDR1 and CDR2 are SGHRS and YFSETQ. This chain's CDR3 is CASSLEAGGQFHNEQFF. The CDR3 DNA reads TGCGCCAGCAGCTTGGAGGCGGGGGGGCAGTTCCACAATGAGCAGTTCTTC.

This clonotype was picked up a small number of times. The chain recombines TRBV6-5 with TRBJ1-5, with a weak D call TRBD1 (5 bases). The CDR3 covers 16 residues. Trimming stripped 4 bases from V and 5 bases from J, with 18 bases between. Germline values: CDR1 MNHEY, CDR2 SVGAGI. The CDR3 spells CASSSSGAGVYQPQHF. In DNA, the CDR3 is TGTGCCAGCAGTTCCTCTGGGGCCGGGGTTTATCAGCCCCAGCATTTT.

This clonotype was counted only a few times. The junction does not match germline at one end; this may be a read error. The chain links TRBV20-1 to TRBJ2-3; 8 nucleotides line up with TRBD2. CDR1 DFQATT and CDR2 SNEGSKA come from the germline V gene (reference sequence). This CDR3 contains 16 residues. The chain's CDR3 is CSAGEALAVSTDTQYF. The DNA of the CDR3 is TGCAGTGCTGGAGAGGCACTAGCGGTGAGCACAGATACGCAGTATTTT.

The chain employs TRBV20-1 and TRBJ2-5; D not certain. The CDR3 extends over 13 amino acids. Trimming stripped 3 bases from V and 3 bases from J, with 11 bases between. Germline V lookup: CDR1 DFQATT, CDR2 SNEGSKA (reference sequence). The CDR3 reads CSASRTHKETQYF. The CDR3 bases are TGCAGTGCTAGTAGGACCCACAAAGAGACCCAGTACTTC.

The rearrangement uses TRBV15 and TRBJ2-5; 11 bases align to TRBD1. The CDR3 has 18 residues. CDR1 and CDR2 (germline): LNHNV, YYDKDF (reference sequence). The V and J ends lost 0 bases and 4 bases, in that order; junction bases with no gene match: 10. The CDR3 region is CATSRERTGGDLGETQYF. DNA for the CDR3: TGTGCCACCAGCAGAGAAAGGACAGGGGGCGACCTTGGAGAGACCCAGTACTTC. Based on the CDR3 plus reference TRBV15 and TRBJ2-5, the full variable domain is DAMVIQNPRYQVTQFGKPVTLSCSQTLNHNVMYWYQQKSSQAPKLLFHYYDKDFNNEADTPDNFQSRRPNTSFCFLDIRSPGLGDTAMYLCATSRERTGGDLGETQYFGPGTRLLVL.

V is TRBV7-2 and J is TRBJ1-2, with a tentative D call TRBD1 (5 bases). The CDR3 is 17 residues long. Trimming took 0 bases from V and 8 from J, leaving 22 bases between them. Germline assignment: CDR1 SGHTA and CDR2 FQGNSA. In DNA form, the CDR3 reads TGTGCCAGCAGCTTAGCTGGGGGGTCTTCAAAACTAAGCGGCTACACCTTC. Residues: CASSLAGGSSKLSGYTF.

The rearrangement links TRBV4-3 to TRBJ1-5; 7 bases align to TRBD1. Germline loops: CDR1 LGHNA, CDR2 YSLEER. CDR3 size: 16 residues. V shed 3 bases and J 4 bases; nucleotides not matched to a gene: 9. The CDR3 sequence: CASSHHHRGGNQPQHF. The CDR3 DNA reads TGCGCCAGCAGCCATCATCACAGGGGAGGTAATCAGCCCCAGCATTTT.

The sample holds a few counts of this clonotype. The rearrangement links TRBV20-1 to TRBJ1-3; a possible D gene is TRBD1 (6 bases). In germline, CDR1 is DFQATT, CDR2 SNEGSKA (reference sequence). The CDR3 is made up of 16 amino acids. With 5 bases removed from V and 0 bases from J, the gap between germline ends came to 17 bases. CDR3 sequence: CSAPSTGASSGNTIYF. Here the CDR3 DNA reads TGCAGTGCTCCTTCGACAGGCGCCAGCTCTGGAAACACCATATATTTT.